The 2 T cell receptor beta chains listed next were all sequenced from one sample in a study of HIV-infected patients and healthy controls. A single record per CDR3 protein comes from TCRdb applying MiXCR to the 5' RACE reads. This sample has some 70,000 distinct CDR3 sequences, with approximately 21% found just once. Sequenced sample: CD4+ T cells from blood. These receptors were taken from a human donor in good health.

This clonotype was counted a few times. The rearrangement uses TRBV6-5 and TRBJ1-6; 9 bases agree with TRBD1. V trimming: 10 bases; J trimming: 8 bases; junction bases outside the gene matches: 9. This CDR3 comprises 14 residues. Germline lookup yields CDR1 MNHEY and CDR2 SVGAGI. The CDR3 region has the DNA TGTGCCACCCACCCCGGGACAGGGTATTCACCCCTCCACTTT. This translates into CATHPGTGYSPLHF.

This clonotype was found a few times. The chain is built from TRBV3-1 and TRBJ2-1; D not resolved. The CDR3 extends over 13 amino acids. Trimming removed 2 bases at V and 5 bases at J, with 7 bases between. Germline values: CDR1 LGHDT, CDR2 YNNKEL (reference sequence). CDR3 region: CASSQSQNNEQFF. In DNA, the CDR3 is TGTGCCAGCAGCCAAAGTCAGAACAATGAGCAGTTCTTC.